Shown below are 9 T cell receptor beta chains from a single sample sequenced in a study of HIV-infected patients and healthy controls. Alpha and beta constant-region primers primed reverse transcription of 400 to 650 ng RNA. Using multiplexing indices, alpha and beta chain libraries were generated apart by chain-specific third strand synthesis. One entry per CDR3 protein results from TCRdb running MiXCR on the 5' RACE reads. The profile shows roughly 14,000 distinct CDR3 sequences, 12% of them singletons. Follow-up blood was drawn about 14 weeks, roughly three months, after antiretroviral therapy began. All unsorted peripheral T cells were captured because whole blood was used without fractionation. The sample consisted of blood, taken during antiretroviral therapy. The receptor source for this set is an adult with HIV infection. The donor label of this sample is uncertain.

The chain uses TRBV2 and TRBJ2-7; TRBD1 is a possible D gene (5 bases). The V gene lost 8 bases and the J gene lost 1 base, with 9 bases spanning the gap. Germline-derived CDR1 and CDR2 are SNHLY and FYNNEI. The CDR3 sequence is 12 residues long. CDR3 region: CASQSGSYEQYF. The DNA for the CDR3 is TGTGCCAGCCAGTCAGGGTCCTACGAGCAGTACTTC.

The V and J genes are TRBV5-6 and TRBJ2-2, with TRBD1 matching over 7 bases. Per the germline V gene, CDR1 is SGHDT and CDR2 is YYEEEE. This CDR3 comprises 16 residues. Germline trimming cut 0 bases from V and 7 bases from J; bases unmatched to any gene: 9. The CDR3 region is CASSLVKGALRGELFF. CDR3 DNA: TGTGCCAGCAGCTTGGTAAAGGGGGCCCTTCGCGGGGAGCTGTTTTTT.

This clonotype was seen at least ten times. V and J are TRBV29-1 and TRBJ2-5; a possible D gene is TRBD1 (6 bases). The CDR3 covers 12 residues. Trimming shortened V by 7 bases and J by 5 bases, and 14 bases separated the two germline ends. The germline gives CDR1 SQVTM, CDR2 ANQGSEA. CDR3 DNA sequence: TGCAGCGCCCACCGTGACAGGGAGACCCAGTACTTC. Translation gives CSAHRDRETQYF.

The table lists this clonotype with a few counts. The V and J genes are TRBV24-1 and TRBJ1-5; TRBD1 matches at 7 bases. CDR3 length: 17 residues. The V gene's germline CDR1 is KGHDR and CDR2 SFDVKD. Trimming cost V 3 bases and J 0 bases; bases outside gene matches: 7. Written as DNA, the CDR3 is TGTGCCACCAGTGATCCCCAGGGGGATTATAGCAATCAGCCCCAGCATTTT. Its protein is CATSDPQGDYSNQPQHF.

The chain is built from TRBV5-1 and TRBJ1-1; 8 bases match TRBD1. This CDR3 spans 13 amino acids. Germline V lookup: CDR1 SGHRS, CDR2 YFSETQ. After removal of 4 bases from V and 6 bases from J, the junction contained 5 bases not matched to a gene. The CDR3 DNA reads TGCGCCAGCAGCGAAGACAGGGGCTCTGAAGCTTTCTTT. It translates to CASSEDRGSEAFF.

This chain links TRBV29-1 with TRBJ2-7; TRBD2 matches at 7 bases. The CDR3 runs to 12 residues. Trimming cost V 5 bases and J 5 bases; bases outside gene matches: 6. Looked up from germline, CDR1 is SQVTM and CDR2 is ANQGSEA. The CDR3 nucleotides are TGCAGCGTTTGGGGGGGGACCCACGAGCAGTACTTC. Translated: CSVWGGTHEQYF.

This clonotype has a count of ten or more. The CDR3 region has the DNA TGCAGTGCGCCGACAGGGGCGTTTGGGCAGCCCCAGCATTTT. Protein: CSAPTGAFGQPQHF. The rearrangement joins TRBV20-1 to TRBJ1-5; TRBD1 agrees at 8 bases. This CDR3 has 14 amino acids. CDR1 and CDR2 from the germline V gene are DFQATT and SNEGSKA (reference sequence). J lost 7 bases, V lost 6 bases, and 11 bases had no gene match.

This clonotype was picked up a small number of times. In DNA, the CDR3 is TGTGCCAGCAGCTTAGATAGTGCCGATTCGGATACGCAGTATTTT. This codes for CASSLDSADSDTQYF. The chain carries TRBV11-3 and TRBJ2-3; no clear D. Deletions cut 0 bases from V and 6 bases from J, with 13 bases between. The CDR3 extends over 15 amino acids. CDR1 and CDR2 (germline): SGHNT, YENEEA.

This clonotype was recorded at least ten times. The rearrangement joins TRBV29-1 to TRBJ1-1; TRBD1 matches 7 bases. The V segment lost 3 bases and the J segment 0 bases; nucleotides outside the gene matches: 7. The CDR3 consists of 15 residues. The V gene's germline CDR1 is SQVTM and CDR2 ANQGSEA. DNA of the CDR3: TGCAGCGTTGAGCGTTCGGGACAGATGAACACTGAAGCTTTCTTT. Its protein is CSVERSGQMNTEAFF.